This T cell receptor (beta chain) was profiled in a study of blood T cell repertoires in COVID-19 (dated by TCRdb to about 2020). About the study as a whole: The collaborator samples originated in the United States, Italy and Spain and spanned the acute and convalescent phases of COVID-19. The prospective study material was composed of cDNA or gDNA derived from T cells, B-cell-depleted T cells, or PBMCs. Deeply sampled blood TCRbeta repertoires from subjects exposed to, actively infected with, or recovered from COVID-19 were included in the dataset. The repertoires were released in a freely available public database meant as a resource for research on the immune response to SARS-CoV-2. Samples were obtained from the ongoing ImmuneRACE study (first 160 participants) and from roughly 1,300 subjects provided by 6 global collaborators. Sample metadata almost always included a de-identified subject ID, COVID-19 status, age in years and sex. Where HLA class I and class II types were available, the types were taken from metadata supplied by the sample provider, not from assay-based typing.

As encoded in the germline V gene, CDR1 is KGHDR while CDR2 is SFDVKD. The CDR3 has 13 amino acids, counting the end cysteine and phenylalanine. Only CDR3 DNA remains: 39 bases, in frame from the first base. Trimming removed 8 bases from V and 4 bases from J; the gene matches leave 5 bases unexplained. Remarks on this clone: Its antigen is not yet known. No per-base quality is available; no much larger clone lies one base away.

Samples from volunteer blood donors who had recovered from COVID-19 were contributed by a second Seattle source. The collaborating institutions used their own protocols to collect whole blood in K2EDTA tubes. Collaborator samples were shipped for TCRbeta analysis as frozen whole blood, isolated PBMCs, or DNA extracted from either sample type. Overall study outcomes, separate from this receptor: The amount of clinical and demographic metadata varied by source and participant and was provided uncurated.

The immunoSEQ Assay, a bias-controlled multiplex PCR, was used to amplify TCRbeta CDR3 regions from genomic DNA. The paper's processing steps were these. Nucleated cell counts per sample were estimated from amplification of reference gene primers within the assay. To quantify the absolute abundance of each unique TCRbeta CDR3 rearrangement, sequence reads were collapsed and filtered. For each sample, productive Simpson clonality was calculated by taking the square root of Simpson's diversity index across productive rearrangements. The source is immuneACCESS, and TCRdb retained only in-frame sequences with V and J called. Part of the clones is not carried over; for the studies checked, unresolved V genes explain less than half of this, and the remainder is unexplained. V and J calls plus clone size are reproduced from that table; the DNA served to infer D and trimming. The sample data list about 240,000 clones, and about 83% of these were observed just once. More than 1.5% of the sample rests with the top ten.

The receptor's source is a man aged 25-45 years who had recovered from COVID-19. The chain links TRBV24-1 with TRBJ2-3; TRBD2 aligns with 7 central bases. Material: peripheral blood. The nucleotide sequence is TGTGCCACCACGGGGGGTCCGGCAGATACGCAGTATTTT. Translated, it gives CATTGGPADTQYF.